The 3 T cell receptor beta chains presented below share a single source sample, sequenced in a study of identifying expanded T cells in peripheral blood. The method was immunoSEQ multiplex PCR; TCRdb's version includes in-frame clones alone and lacks a portion of them. The sample shows around 100,000 clones, 80% to 90% of them seen only once. Sequences were obtained from blood. These receptors came from a person between 18 and 75 years old in good health.

The genes are TRBV6-6 and TRBJ1-1, with 10 bases lining up with TRBD1. The CDR3 contains 16 residues. The junction had 11 bases not matched to a gene; V was cut back by 7 bases and J by 3 bases. Looked up from germline, CDR1 is MNHNY and CDR2 is SVGAGI (reference sequence). In DNA, the CDR3 is TGTGCCAGCACCTCGACAGGGGGCGTTCTAGACACTGAAGCTTTCTTT. It specifies CASTSTGGVLDTEAFF.

Of note for this clone: A junction end diverges from the germline sequence, so it may reflect a read error. This sequence joins TRBV5-4 and TRBJ2-7, with TRBD2 matching over 11 bases. Germline CDR1 is SGHNT and CDR2 is YYREEE (reference sequence). The CDR3 extends over 14 amino acids. The CDR3 sequence is CASSLEPSGRLKGF. The CDR3 DNA reads TGTGCCAGCAGCTTGGAGCCTAGCGGGAGGTTGAAGGGGTTC.

The chain couples TRBV5-6 to TRBJ2-7; 8 nucleotides line up with TRBD1. Losses at the gene ends were 5 bases for V and 1 base for J; bases not matched to a gene: 5. This CDR3 is built from 14 residues. The V gene's germline CDR1 is SGHDT and CDR2 YYEEEE. The CDR3 nucleotides are TGTGCCAGCAGGGAGACAGGGGTTTCCTACGAGCAGTACTTC. It codes for CASRETGVSYEQYF. Full variable domain (remainder filled in from reference TRBV5-6 and TRBJ2-7): DAGVTQSPTHLIKTRGQQVTLRCSPKSGHDTVSWYQQALGQGPQFIFQYYEEEERQRGNFPDRFSGHQFPNYSSELNVNALLLGDSALYLCASRETGVSYEQYFGPGTRLTVT.